These 29 T cell receptor beta chains were sequenced from one sample in a study of post-analysis software for immune sequencing data. Findings and limits, study-wide: TRBV5-6, TRBV5-1 and TRBV20-1 belonged to a set of roughly 5 TRBV segments that were more frequent in patients than controls.

The authors incorporated unique molecular identifiers into the TCR beta cDNA libraries. TCRdb ran MiXCR on the PCR reads and lists one entry per CDR3 protein. Among a few hundred thousand distinct CDR3 sequences, less than 40% were seen once, and the ten largest hold 13%. Their cognate antigens are unknown. Sequencing was done on a sample of blood. These receptors all stem from a girl aged 10 to 17 with multiple sclerosis.

The chain couples TRBV5-1 to TRBJ2-3; 12 nucleotides match TRBD1. The CDR3 contains 18 residues. The germline V gene encodes CDR1 SGHRS and CDR2 YFSETQ. V shed 3 bases, J shed 4 bases, and the junction held 12 bases outside the gene matches. For the CDR3, the DNA is TGCGCCAGCAGCTCAAACGGACCCGGGACAGGGGGCGCAGATACGCAGTATTTT. It codes for CASSSNGPGTGGADTQYF. Full variable domain (missing parts from reference TRBV5-1 and TRBJ2-3): KAGVTQTPRYLIKTRGQQVTLSCSPISGHRSVSWYQQTPGQGLQFLFEYFSETQRNKGNFPGRFSGRQFSNSRSEMNVSTLELGDSALYLCASSSNGPGTGGADTQYFGPGTRLTVL.

The chain has TRBV7-9 and TRBJ2-1; TRBD1 matches 10 bases. This CDR3 is 15 amino acids long. Looked up from germline, CDR1 is SEHNR and CDR2 is FQNEAQ (reference sequence). V shed 2 bases and J 6 bases; nucleotides not matched to a gene: 4. In DNA, the CDR3 is TGTGCCAGCAGCTTAAGGACAGGGGGATCCAATGAGCAGTTCTTC. It codes for CASSLRTGGSNEQFF.

In its sample, this clonotype was seen many times. The DNA of the CDR3 is TGCGCCAGCAGCCCTCGACCGGATTCCTACAATGAGCAGTTCTTC. Translating gives CASSPRPDSYNEQFF. The V and J genes are TRBV4-1 and TRBJ2-1; D is unclear. CDR3 size: 15 residues. Germline lookup yields CDR1 MGHRA and CDR2 YSYEKL. V was pared by 4 bases and J by 1 base, with 11 bases between.

The chain has TRBV7-2 and TRBJ2-3; 9 bases map to TRBD2. V lost 6 bases, J lost 3 bases, and 13 bases stayed unmatched. Germline V gene data show CDR1 as SGHTA and CDR2 as FQGNSA. The CDR3 consists of 17 residues. The CDR3 region is CASRLEALAGVTDTQYF. CDR3 DNA: TGTGCCAGCAGACTAGAGGCATTAGCGGGGGTGACAGATACGCAGTATTTT.

The J gene is TRBJ2-4, the V gene TRBV7-8, with 8 bases fitting TRBD1. The germline V gene encodes CDR1 SGHVS and CDR2 FQNEAQ. The CDR3 runs 14 residues. V trimming: 6 bases; J trimming: 7 bases; junction bases outside the gene matches: 8. The CDR3 DNA is TGTGCCAGCAGATCCGAGACAGGGGATAACATTCAGTACTTC. Translated: CASRSETGDNIQYF.

This clonotype was counted between two and nine times. The chain is built from TRBV3-1 and TRBJ2-3; D possibly corresponds to TRBD2 (6 bases). The CDR3 loop spans 15 amino acids. The V gene lost 4 bases and the J gene lost 4 bases, with 15 bases spanning the gap. Germline loops: CDR1 LGHDT, CDR2 YNNKEL (reference sequence). The CDR3 DNA follows: TGTGCCAGCAGCCCCGGGACTCCGGTCGCAGATACGCAGTATTTT. This codes for CASSPGTPVADTQYF.

The CDR3 sequence: CASSGRQGPHEQYF. The DNA for the CDR3 is TGCGCCAGCAGCGGCAGACAGGGGCCCCACGAGCAGTACTTC. The chain has TRBV5-1 and TRBJ2-7; 8 nucleotides align to TRBD1. Germline trimming cut 4 bases from V and 5 bases from J; bases unmatched to any gene: 8. CDR1 is SGHRS and CDR2 is YFSETQ in the germline V gene. This CDR3 comprises 14 residues.

The chain combines TRBV5-1 with TRBJ1-1; D is uncertain. Trimming removed 0 bases at V and 0 bases at J, with 6 bases between. In germline, CDR1 is SGHRS, CDR2 YFSETQ. CDR3 length: 14 residues. The DNA for the CDR3 is TGCGCCAGCAGCTTGGACACTGTGAACACTGAAGCTTTCTTT. Translated, it gives CASSLDTVNTEAFF. Combining the CDR3 with reference TRBV5-1 and TRBJ1-1 gives the whole variable domain KAGVTQTPRYLIKTRGQQVTLSCSPISGHRSVSWYQQTPGQGLQFLFEYFSETQRNKGNFPGRFSGRQFSNSRSEMNVSTLELGDSALYLCASSLDTVNTEAFFGQGTRLTVV.

This chain joins TRBV6-2 or TRBV6-3 and TRBJ2-5; D is uncertain. V lost 0 bases to trimming and J lost 5 bases, with 13 bases between them. This CDR3 has 15 residues. Germline CDR1 reads MNHEY; CDR2 reads SVGEGT. This CDR3 reads CASSYSKKDGETQYF. The DNA for the CDR3 is TGTGCCAGCAGTTACTCGAAAAAGGATGGGGAGACCCAGTACTTC.

The V gene is TRBV5-1, the J gene TRBJ2-1, with a tentative D call TRBD2 (6 bases). V was clipped by 3 bases and J by 3 bases, with 13 bases between them. Germline values: CDR1 SGHRS, CDR2 YFSETQ. This CDR3 comprises 15 residues. CDR3 DNA: TGCGCCAGCAGCTCGGACTACCGGAACTACAATGAGCAGTTCTTC. It codes for CASSSDYRNYNEQFF. The whole variable domain, remainder taken from reference TRBV5-1 and TRBJ2-1, is KAGVTQTPRYLIKTRGQQVTLSCSPISGHRSVSWYQQTPGQGLQFLFEYFSETQRNKGNFPGRFSGRQFSNSRSEMNVSTLELGDSALYLCASSSDYRNYNEQFFGPGTRLTVL.

V is TRBV6-2 or TRBV6-3 and J is TRBJ2-7; 9 bases align to TRBD1. Germline values: CDR1 MNHEY, CDR2 SVGEGT. This CDR3 spans 14 amino acids. Germline trimming cut 5 bases from V and 7 bases from J; bases unmatched to any gene: 9. The CDR3 sequence: CASSQTGGLWEQYF. The CDR3 DNA is TGTGCCAGCAGTCAAACAGGGGGCCTTTGGGAGCAGTACTTC.

Points on this clonotype: A read error is possible here, since a much larger clone lies one base away. This chain links TRBV12-3 or TRBV12-4 with TRBJ2-1; TRBD1 agrees at 7 bases. This CDR3 comprises 15 residues. V lost 8 bases and J lost 9; bases outside the gene matches: 16. CDR3 loop: CASGDGAGGYGEQFF. Here the CDR3 DNA reads TGTGCCAGCGGGGATGGTGCAGGGGGTTATGGTGAGCAGTTCTTC.

To note about this clonotype: A much larger clone lies a single base off, so this may be a read error. The V call is TRBV11-2, the J call TRBJ1-1; unclear D gene. Trimming took 6 bases from V and 1 from J, leaving 15 bases between them. This CDR3 spans 15 amino acids. Germline lookup yields CDR1 SGHAT and CDR2 FQNNGV. The CDR3 here is CASRSPSRANTEAFF. In DNA, the CDR3 is TGTGCCAGCAGGTCCCCAAGCCGGGCGAACACTGAAGCTTTCTTT.

The genes are TRBV5-1 and TRBJ1-1; maybe TRBD1 (6 bases). V was clipped by 7 bases and J by 0 bases, with 25 bases between them. The CDR3 is 18 residues long. The germline V gene has CDR1 SGHRS and CDR2 YFSETQ. This CDR3 reads CASASRDTNTGMNTEAFF. The CDR3 region has the DNA TGCGCCAGCGCGTCCCGGGACACGAACACGGGGATGAACACTGAAGCTTTCTTT.

The V and J genes are TRBV24-1 and TRBJ2-1; D possibly matches TRBD1 or TRBD2 (7 bases each). This CDR3 is 16 amino acids long. Looked up from germline, CDR1 is KGHDR and CDR2 is SFDVKD. V dropped 3 bases and J dropped 6 bases, with 17 bases sitting between them. DNA of the CDR3: TGTGCCACCAGTGATCGTCGACAGGGAGGGGGCAATGAGCAGTTCTTC. This sequence encodes CATSDRRQGGGNEQFF.

This clonotype was detected ten times or more. The chain couples TRBV3-1 to TRBJ2-7; D remains ambiguous. V was pared by 0 bases and J by 0 bases, with 12 bases between. Per the germline V gene, CDR1 is LGHDT and CDR2 is YNNKEL (reference sequence). This CDR3 spans 16 amino acids. The chain's CDR3 is CASSQDASLRSYEQYF. The DNA for the CDR3 is TGTGCCAGCAGCCAAGATGCGTCTCTCCGCTCCTACGAGCAGTACTTC.

This clonotype was picked up a small number of times. The chain employs TRBV6-1 and TRBJ2-4; D remains ambiguous. The CDR3 is 15 amino acids. Deletions cut 5 bases from V and 0 bases from J, with 11 bases between. The germline V gene encodes CDR1 MNHNS and CDR2 SASEGT. In DNA, the CDR3 is TGTGCCAGCAGTTCCTCCGGAATAGCCAAAAACATTCAGTACTTC. Translating gives CASSSSGIAKNIQYF.

About this clonotype itself: One junction end disagrees with the germline gene, perhaps due to a read error. The chain recombines TRBV5-1 with TRBJ2-4, with TRBD2 matching 9 bases. Germline lookup yields CDR1 SGHRS and CDR2 YFSETQ. The CDR3 length is 21 residues. The CDR3 DNA reads TGCGCCAGCAGCCCTCGTAGGGTTTGGGACAGCCCGGGACTAGCCAACAACATTCAGTACTTC. This codes for CASSPRRVWDSPGLANNIQYF.

This clonotype was counted a few times. This chain joins TRBV15 and TRBJ2-7; D not certain. This CDR3 region has 13 residues. The germline V gene encodes CDR1 LNHNV and CDR2 YYDKDF (reference sequence). V lost 0 bases to trimming and J lost 1 base, with 4 bases between them. CDR3 nucleotides: TGTGCCACCAGCAGAGACGTTTCCTACGAGCAGTACTTC. This translates into CATSRDVSYEQYF.

The V gene is TRBV10-3, the J gene TRBJ2-2; D is uncertain. The CDR3 totals 12 residues. Trimming removed 6 bases at V and 2 bases at J, with 4 bases between. Looked up from germline, CDR1 is ENHRY and CDR2 is SYGVKD. Here the CDR3 reads CAISRNTGELFF. For the CDR3, the DNA is TGTGCCATCAGCCGAAACACCGGGGAGCTGTTTTTT.

There are a few counts of this clonotype. The V call is TRBV29-1, the J call TRBJ2-5; D perhaps matches TRBD2 (5 bases). Deletions cut 7 bases from V and 4 bases from J, with 16 bases between. Germline V gene data show CDR1 as SQVTM and CDR2 as ANQGSEA. The CDR3 consists of 13 residues. In DNA form, the CDR3 reads TGCAGCGCCCGACCCGGGGATCTAGAGACCCAGTACTTC. This codes for CSARPGDLETQYF.

The genes are TRBV7-9 and TRBJ2-7; 8 positions match TRBD1. The CDR3 spans 15 residues. The V segment lost 0 bases and the J segment 3 bases; nucleotides outside the gene matches: 4. The germline V gene encodes CDR1 SEHNR and CDR2 FQNEAQ (reference sequence). The DNA for the CDR3 is TGTGCCAGCAGCTTAGCCAGACAGGGGATCTACGAGCAGTACTTC. Translation gives CASSLARQGIYEQYF.

This clonotype was counted a few times. The CDR3 sequence: CASSLQGAPTDTQYF. CDR3 nucleotide sequence: TGTGCCAGCAGCCTACAGGGGGCTCCGACAGATACGCAGTATTTT. This chain joins TRBV5-5 and TRBJ2-3, with TRBD1 matching over 9 bases. The CDR3 contains 15 residues. Trimming removed 4 bases from V and 3 bases from J; junction bases left unmatched: 6. Per germline, CDR1 SGHKS and CDR2 YYEKEE (reference sequence). The variable domain in full, with the rest retrieved from reference TRBV5-5 and TRBJ2-3, is DAGVTQSPTHLIKTRGQQVTLRCSPISGHKSVSWYQQVLGQGPQFIFQYYEKEERGRGNFPDRFSARQFPNYSSELNVNALLLGDSALYLCASSLQGAPTDTQYFGPGTRLTVL.

The gene calls are TRBV28 and TRBJ2-7; 9 bases align to TRBD2. The length of the CDR3 is 15 residues. Germline-derived CDR1 and CDR2 are MDHEN and SYDVKM. The V segment lost 4 bases and the J segment 3 bases; nucleotides outside the gene matches: 7. This CDR3 reads CASSSPSGVGYEQYF. In nucleotides, the CDR3 is TGTGCCAGCAGTTCTCCTAGCGGGGTGGGCTACGAGCAGTACTTC.

The rearrangement uses TRBV29-1 and TRBJ2-6; possible D gene TRBD1, 6 bases. Germline CDR1 reads SQVTM; CDR2 reads ANQGSEA. Trimming stripped 7 bases from V and 0 bases from J, with 10 bases between. This CDR3 has 14 residues. CDR3 coding DNA: TGCAGCGCGGCAGGGGTCTCTGGGGCCAACGTCCTGACTTTC. It is translated as CSAAGVSGANVLTF.

This clonotype was counted a few times. The chain uses TRBV6-2 or TRBV6-3 and TRBJ2-1, with 12 bases identical to TRBD1. Germline CDR1 reads MNHEY; CDR2 reads SVGEGT. V was clipped by 7 bases and J by 6 bases; unmatched bases: 7. The CDR3 contains 15 residues. The CDR3 nucleotides are TGTGCCAGCACTAAGGGACAGGGGGCTCGCAATGAGCAGTTCTTC. Its translation is CASTKGQGARNEQFF.

This sequence joins TRBV7-9 and TRBJ2-3; D is unclear. Deletions cut 3 bases from V and 4 bases from J, with 14 bases between. The length of the CDR3 is 15 residues. CDR1 is SEHNR and CDR2 is FQNEAQ in the germline V gene (reference sequence). The CDR3 bases are TGTGCCAGCAGCTTTTGGCGGCTCGCGCCAGATACGCAGTATTTT. Amino acids: CASSFWRLAPDTQYF.

This clonotype was picked up a small number of times. This sequence joins TRBV20-1 and TRBJ2-3, with 12 bases identical to TRBD2. The CDR3 spans 15 residues. Germline CDR1 and CDR2: DFQATT and SNEGSKA (reference sequence). In nucleotides, the CDR3 is TGCAGCGCCGGGACTAGCGGGCGATTCACAGATACGCAGTATTTT. Its protein product is CSAGTSGRFTDTQYF.

CDR3 sequence reads: CASSYSNGASYEQYF. DNA for the CDR3: TGTGCCAGCAGTTACTCGAATGGGGCATCCTACGAGCAGTACTTC. The rearrangement uses TRBV6-5 and TRBJ2-7, with a possible D match to TRBD1 (5 bases). Between the trimmed V and J ends, which lost 0 bases and 1 base, there was a span of 10 bases. Germline lookup yields CDR1 MNHEY and CDR2 SVGAGI. CDR3 length equals 15 residues.